Listed below are T cell receptor beta chains from one sample, sequenced in a study of blood T cells in healthy people across ages. MiXCR, applied by TCRdb to the 5' RACE reads, yields one record per CDR3 protein. The sample has 1,300,000 or so distinct CDR3 sequences, approximately 59% seen once; the top ten hold about 6.3%. The sequenced sample was blood. Receptors originate from a man between 18 and 29 years old in good health. Both conserved end residues are part of each CDR3. Each record gives: V gene, J gene, clone size, D gene, CDR3 DNA, CDR3 protein. D genes are given only for firm matches. Size is omitted from some rows. Given values are once, few, many or a class for expanded clones.

>TRBV21-1|TRBJ2-3|few|NA
TGTGCCAGCAGCAAAGGAACAGATACGCAGTATTTT
CASSKGTDTQYF
>TRBV5-1|TRBJ2-1|NA|NA
TGCGCTAGCAGCTTGGCAGCGGCTAGGCTCGAAGGTGAGCAGTTCTTC
CASSLAAARLEGEQFF
>TRBV24-1|TRBJ2-7|NA|NA
TGTGCCACCAGTGGTCAGAACGACTACGAGCAGTACTTC
CATSGQNDYEQYF
>TRBV12-3/TRBV12-4|TRBJ1-2|few|TRBD1
TGTGCCAGCAGTTCCCAGGGGGCGCCTTACTATGGCTACACCTTC
CASSSQGAPYYGYTF
>TRBV12-3/TRBV12-4|TRBJ2-2|few|TRBD2
TGTTCGACGCGGGGGGACACCGGGGAGCTGTTTTTT
CSTRGDTGELFF
>TRBV10-3|TRBJ2-7|NA|NA
TGTGCCATCAGTGGGAGGGGGGAGGGTATCGACGAGCAGTACTTC
CAISGRGEGIDEQYF
>TRBV10-3|TRBJ2-7|few|NA
TGTGCCATCAGTCTGGACAGCTCGAGCTCCTACGAGCAGTACTTC
CAISLDSSSSYEQYF
>TRBV7-9|TRBJ2-1|NA|NA
TGTGCCAGCAGCTTAGAGGGAACCGAGCAGTTCTTC
CASSLEGTEQFF
>TRBV29-1|TRBJ2-1|NA|TRBD1
TGCAGCGTTGCGGGACAGGGGGCTATCTCCTACAATGAGCAGTTCTTC
CSVAGQGAISYNEQFF
>TRBV20-1|TRBJ2-7|NA|NA
TGCAGTGCTACTAGTGTCCAATCCCCGGGGACCGGTGGCTACGAGCAGTACTTC
CSATSVQSPGTGGYEQYF
>TRBV29-1|TRBJ1-4|NA|NA
TGCAGCGTCACAGGTGAAACTAATGAAAAACTGTTTTTT
CSVTGETNEKLFF
>TRBV20-1|TRBJ2-5|few|NA
TGCAGTGCTAGAGTCAAAGCTTGGGACGTAGGGCAAGAGACCCAGTACTTC
CSARVKAWDVGQETQYF
>TRBV5-1|TRBJ1-1|NA|NA
TGCGCCAGCAGCCCCGTTGGTCTATCCTCGGAGACTGAAGCTTTCTTT
CASSPVGLSSETEAFF
>TRBV12-3/TRBV12-4|TRBJ1-5|NA|TRBD1
TGTGCCAGCAGCTCGGACAGGAACAATCAGCCCCAGCATTTT
CASSSDRNNQPQHF
>TRBV4-1|TRBJ2-5|many|NA
TGCGCCAGCAGCCAAGAGCCAGGGGAAGAGACCCAGTACTTC
CASSQEPGEETQYF
>TRBV20-1|TRBJ1-3|NA|NA
TGCAGTGCTAGCGGCAGGGCTGGAAACACCATATATTTT
CSASGRAGNTIYF
>TRBV20-1|TRBJ2-4|NA|NA
TGCAGTGCTCCGCCATGGGGGAAGGGAAACATTCAGTACTTC
CSAPPWGKGNIQYF
>TRBV5-1|TRBJ2-7|NA|NA
TGCGCCAGCGCGGGACTGCGGCTCCACGAGCAGTACTTC
CASAGLRLHEQYF
>TRBV10-3|TRBJ2-7|NA|TRBD1
TGTGCCATCAGGAGTACAACAGGGGGCGAGCAGTACTTC
CAIRSTTGGEQYF
>TRBV5-1|TRBJ2-1|NA|NA
TGCGCCAGCAGCGGACCGGATGAGCAGTTCTTC
CASSGPDEQFF
>TRBV4-2|TRBJ1-4|NA|NA
TGTGCCAGCAGCCAAGAGGACGGCGAGTTCGGGAAACTGTTTTTT
CASSQEDGEFGKLFF
>TRBV4-1|TRBJ1-2|few|NA
TGCGCCAGCAGCCAAGAAGGTACTAACTATGGCTACACCTTC
CASSQEGTNYGYTF
>TRBV4-1|TRBJ2-3|NA|TRBD2
TGCGCCAGCAGCCTCGGGACTAGCGGGTCCCCGAGGGATACGCAGTATTTT
CASSLGTSGSPRDTQYF
>TRBV27|TRBJ1-1|few|NA
TGTGCCAGCAGTTCTGGGATTGGGGCGACTGAAGCTTTCTTT
CASSSGIGATEAFF
>TRBV7-2|TRBJ2-3|NA|TRBD2
TGTGCCAGCAGCTTAGGTCTAGCGGGAGGGCCGGCCACAGATACGCAGTATTTT
CASSLGLAGGPATDTQYF
>TRBV4-3|TRBJ2-7|NA|NA
TGCGCCAGCAGCCAAGTGTCTTCACGGCACGAGCAGTACTTC
CASSQVSSRHEQYF
>TRBV7-2|TRBJ1-2|NA|NA
TGTGCCAGCAGCCCCTCGAGTCAGGTCTATGGCTACACCTTC
CASSPSSQVYGYTF
>TRBV7-2|TRBJ2-5|NA|TRBD2
TGTGCCAGCAGCTTACGGCTAGCGGGAGAAAAAGAGACCCAGTACTTC
CASSLRLAGEKETQYF
>TRBV10-1|TRBJ2-3|NA|NA
TGCGCCAGCAGTGAGTCAGGGGATGGGTTGTCAGATACGCAGTATTTT
CASSESGDGLSDTQYF
>TRBV7-6|TRBJ2-1|NA|NA
TGTGCCAGCAGCATCCTTCCGGGGGGCCGACTCCATGAGCAGTTCTTC
CASSILPGGRLHEQFF
>TRBV9|TRBJ2-5|NA|NA
TGTGCCAGCAGCGTCGCCCCACTCGGGGACAATGAGCAGTACTTC
CASSVAPLGDNEQYF
>TRBV3-1|TRBJ2-7|NA|NA
TGTGCCAGCAGCCAAGTTACCCGAGGGTCCCACGAGCAGTACTTC
CASSQVTRGSHEQYF
>TRBV29-1|TRBJ2-1|NA|NA
TGCAGCGTTGAGCCCCGGGGTGTATCCTACGATGAGCAGTTCTTC
CSVEPRGVSYDEQFF
>TRBV4-3|TRBJ2-7|NA|NA
TGCGCCAGCAGCCAAGGCCGGTTGGGCCACGAGCAGTACTTC
CASSQGRLGHEQYF
>TRBV6-1|TRBJ1-1|NA|TRBD1
TGTGCCAGCACCGCGGGGGACAGCAATTTGAACACTGAAGCTTTCTTT
CASTAGDSNLNTEAFF
>TRBV27|TRBJ2-7|NA|NA
TGTGCCAGCAGATGTGTCGGGAGTTGTTACGAGCAGTACTTC
CASRCVGSCYEQYF
>TRBV28|TRBJ1-5|NA|NA
TGTGCCAGCAGTGCCCCGGGGGGAGGTCAGCCCCAGCATTTT
CASSAPGGGQPQHF
>TRBV4-1|TRBJ2-7|NA|NA
TGCGCCAGCAGCTCCCCGACTGAGACCTACGAGCAGTACTTC
CASSSPTETYEQYF
>TRBV7-9|TRBJ2-5|NA|TRBD2
TGTGCCAGCAGTATCGGCTACGGGAGGGGCCAAGAGACCCAGTACTTC
CASSIGYGRGQETQYF
>TRBV20-1|TRBJ1-5|NA|NA
TGCAGTGCCCCGGTGGGGAGGGATCAGCCCCAGCATTTT
CSAPVGRDQPQHF
>TRBV3-1|TRBJ2-4|few|NA
TGTGCCAGCAGCCAAGGAGGGGCCAAAAACATTCAGTACTTC
CASSQGGAKNIQYF
>TRBV7-8|TRBJ2-1|few|TRBD2
TGTGCCAGCAGCTTAGAGACTAGCGGGAGCGACAATGAGCAGTTCTTC
CASSLETSGSDNEQFF
>TRBV7-2|TRBJ2-1|few|TRBD2
TGTGCCAGCAGCTTGGTAGCGGGGGATTACAATGAGCAGTTCTTC
CASSLVAGDYNEQFF
>TRBV5-1|TRBJ2-7|few|TRBD1
TGCGCCAGCAGCCCGACTAGGGACAGGGCCCCCGAGCAGTACTTC
CASSPTRDRAPEQYF
>TRBV28|TRBJ2-5|few|NA
TGTGCCAGCAGTTTACGGGGACCGACGGAGACCCAGTACTTC
CASSLRGPTETQYF
>TRBV4-3|TRBJ2-7|NA|NA
TGCGCCAGCAGCCAGCGGAATTCCGAGGAGTACGAGCAGTACTTC
CASSQRNSEEYEQYF
>TRBV6-6|TRBJ2-1|NA|TRBD1
TGTGCCAGCAGTTACCAGGGGGCGGATGAGCAGTTCTTC
CASSYQGADEQFF